A selection of T cell receptor beta chains follows, all from one sample in a study of blood T cells in healthy people across ages. MiXCR, applied by TCRdb to the 5' RACE reads, yields one record per CDR3 protein. The sample shows roughly 680,000 distinct CDR3 sequences, 49% of them seen only once. Sequenced material: blood. The source is an older woman in good health. Each CDR3 is given with its conserved first and last residue.

>TRBV20-1|TRBJ2-7
CSAINPSGGSYEQYF
>TRBV7-3|TRBJ1-1
CASSLNSMNTEAFF
>TRBV6-2/TRBV6-3|TRBJ2-2
CASSWRHDTGELFF
>TRBV7-3|TRBJ1-2
CASSLSPGNYGYTF
>TRBV6-1|TRBJ2-7
CASSAELLVSYEQYF
>TRBV5-1|TRBJ2-2
CASRIRRETGELFF
>TRBV7-2|TRBJ2-7
CASSQQSSYVQYF
>TRBV20-1|TRBJ1-6
CSARPRQGPYNSPLHF
>TRBV20-1|TRBJ2-3
CSGPIAGDVADTQYF
>TRBV27|TRBJ2-5
CASSLGLGVETQYF
>TRBV14|TRBJ1-2
CASSQGGFYGYTF
>TRBV7-2|TRBJ2-1
CASSLEVWGWPGDEQFF
>TRBV4-1|TRBJ2-4
CASSQHGTGDNIQYF
>TRBV6-5|TRBJ2-7
CASAGVTYEQYF
>TRBV5-1|TRBJ2-3
CASSLAGEPDTQYF
>TRBV28|TRBJ2-6
CASSAPGISGANVLTF
>TRBV2|TRBJ1-1
CASSEWPLNTEAFF
>TRBV29-1|TRBJ1-2
CSVAAGTDNYGYTF
>TRBV7-6|TRBJ1-4
CASSIGPTNEKLFF
>TRBV4-3|TRBJ2-4
CASSQTVVGKNIQYF
>TRBV28|TRBJ2-6
CASTPGGSPAGANVPTF
>TRBV20-1|-
CSARGPLEQYF
>TRBV12-3/TRBV12-4|TRBJ1-2
CASGDSPYGYTF
>TRBV12-3/TRBV12-4|TRBJ2-2
CASDQLNTGELFF
>TRBV6-4|TRBJ1-1
CASSYKPGATEAFF
>TRBV7-2|TRBJ2-2
CASSLTSGINGELFF
>TRBV7-2|TRBJ2-7
CASSHTSEQYF
>TRBV20-1|TRBJ2-1
CSATQPQGVNEQFF
>TRBV5-6|-
CASSLARTSGWETQYF
>TRBV11-3|TRBJ2-3
CASSPGFGTKDTQYF
>TRBV11-2|TRBJ2-7
CASSFTAGSYEQYF
>TRBV5-1|TRBJ2-7
CASSLVSYKGEQYF
>TRBV29-1|TRBJ2-1
CSVTRGSSYNEQFF
>TRBV12-3/TRBV12-4|TRBJ2-3
CASSLDDPSTDTQYF
>TRBV11-2|TRBJ2-2
CASSPWAAGVTGELFF
>TRBV6-2/TRBV6-3|TRBJ2-2
CATNLQGLTGELFF
>TRBV9|TRBJ2-7
CASSAPGTGSYNEQYF
>TRBV5-1|TRBJ2-1
CASSLAGLAGDNEQFF
>TRBV20-1|TRBJ2-7
CSASRGGNEQYF
>TRBV4-3|TRBJ2-3
CASSLLAGEADTQYF
>TRBV24-1|TRBJ2-3
CATSVQGMDTQYF
>TRBV6-4|TRBJ2-1
CASSADSHNEQFF
>TRBV7-2|TRBJ2-2
CASSLVRGQGTGELFF
>TRBV7-2|TRBJ2-1
CASSLTGGLYNEQFF
>TRBV4-3|TRBJ2-6
CASSQDPNSGANVLTF
>TRBV7-2|TRBJ1-2
CASSVRPRLDYGYTF
>TRBV7-2|TRBJ1-2
CASSLGVRGGYGYTF
>TRBV21-1|TRBJ1-2
CASSPRPSGDGYTF